This TCR beta chain was sequenced in a study of blood T cell repertoires in COVID-19. Background on the study: COVID-19 samples collected from the United States, Italy and Spain covered acute and convalescent phases. The cDNA or gDNA used as material had been derived from T cells, B-cell-depleted T cells, or PBMCs.

The authors' processing: Amplifying reference gene primers gave estimates of nucleated cell counts. The assay was immunoSEQ multiplex PCR, and TCRdb's table has in-frame clones only and misses some. V and J calls and clone size follow that table, whereas D and trimming were derived from the DNA. The profile shows about 50,000 clones, around 80% of them singletons. The CDR3 contains 14 residues. Germline CDR1 and CDR2: SGHRS and YFSETQ. Losses at the gene ends were 0 bases for V and 4 bases for J; bases not matched to a gene: 2. Sequencing was done on a sample of peripheral blood. The chain couples TRBV5-1 to TRBJ2-7, with 9 bases fitting TRBD2. The sequence was collected from a man between 65 and 79 years old with acute or convalescent COVID-19. CDR3: CASSLGLAVYEQYF. The CDR3 DNA sequence: TGCGCCAGCAGCTTGGGACTAGCGGTATACGAGCAGTACTTC.